One and the same sample provided the 19 T cell receptor beta chains below, sequenced in a study of shared clonotypes between healthy human individuals. Profiling relied on immunoSEQ multiplex PCR, and the TCRdb table lists in-frame clones only, not all of them. The data contain fewer than 2.5 million clones, 93% of them singletons. The sequenced material came from naive CD4+ T cells from PBMCs. Subset: CD45RA+ positively selected. The source is a young man in good health. Some clones in this sample may be carry-over from other donors' samples.

V gene TRBV5-1 combines with J gene TRBJ2-1; 8 nucleotides match TRBD2. Germline V gene data show CDR1 as SGHRS and CDR2 as YFSETQ. This CDR3 region has 15 residues. Germline trimming cut 6 bases from V and 5 bases from J; bases unmatched to any gene: 10. CDR3 nucleotide sequence: TGCGCCAGCACTGAGGGACTAGGATCGCACAATGAGCAGTTCTTC. It yields the protein CASTEGLGSHNEQFF.

This clone showed up just once. The V and J genes are TRBV4-3 and TRBJ1-3, with 7 positions matching TRBD1. Per the germline V gene, CDR1 is LGHNA and CDR2 is YSLEER. Losses at the gene ends were 2 bases for V and 4 bases for J; bases not matched to a gene: 8. The CDR3 is 16 amino acids. CDR3 sequence (DNA): TGCGCCAGCAGCCAACCCCTCAGGGACAGAGGAAACACCATATATTTT. Encoded protein: CASSQPLRDRGNTIYF.

The CDR3 is CASSLAKTGGYSPLHF. For the CDR3, the DNA is TGTGCCAGCAGCTTGGCGAAGACAGGGGGCTATTCACCCCTCCACTTT. The J gene is TRBJ1-6, the V gene TRBV5-6; TRBD1 agrees at 10 bases. V shed 0 bases, J shed 8 bases, and the junction held 5 bases outside the gene matches. Germline CDR1 SGHDT, CDR2 YYEEEE. This CDR3 comprises 16 residues.

The rearrangement links TRBV29-1 to TRBJ2-7; D not resolved. This CDR3 has 12 amino acids. CDR1 is SQVTM, CDR2 ANQGSEA, per germline. V lost 2 bases to trimming and J lost 2 bases, with 7 bases between them. For the CDR3, the DNA is TGCAGCGTTGAAAAGGGTACCTACGAGCAGTACTTC. It encodes CSVEKGTYEQYF.

The V and J genes are TRBV11-2 and TRBJ2-3; 11 nucleotides agree with TRBD2. CDR3 length: 16 residues. Germline V lookup: CDR1 SGHAT, CDR2 FQNNGV. Trimming cost V 3 bases and J 1 base; bases outside gene matches: 3. The CDR3 is CASSFLAGGGTDTQYF. The CDR3 DNA reads TGTGCCAGCAGCTTCTTAGCGGGAGGGGGCACAGATACGCAGTATTTT.

Concerning this clone itself: The sample has other DNA sequences that encode this CDR3 too. V is TRBV15 and J is TRBJ1-5; D unresolved. This CDR3 is built from 14 residues. Trimming removed 1 base from V and 1 base from J, with 5 bases in between. Germline assignment: CDR1 LNHNV and CDR2 YYDKDF (reference sequence). CDR3 sequence (DNA): TGTGCCACCAGCAGAGGCGGCAGCAATCAGCCCCAGCATTTT. It is translated as CATSRGGSNQPQHF. Full variable domain (remainder filled in from reference TRBV15 and TRBJ1-5): DAMVIQNPRYQVTQFGKPVTLSCSQTLNHNVMYWYQQKSSQAPKLLFHYYDKDFNNEADTPDNFQSRRPNTSFCFLDIRSPGLGDTAMYLCATSRGGSNQPQHFGDGTRLSIL.

CDR3 region: CASSAGRQETQYF. In nucleotides, the CDR3 is TGTGCCAGCTCGGCGGGAAGACAAGAGACCCAGTACTTC. The chain has TRBV18 and TRBJ2-5, with D maybe TRBD2 (6 bases). CDR3 size: 13 residues. Germline V gives CDR1 KGHSH, CDR2 LQKENI. The V end lost 6 bases, the J end lost 2 bases, and 10 bases lay between the germline ends.

This clone is a singleton in its sample. Other nucleotide sequences from this sample produce the same CDR3. The chain has TRBV7-9 and TRBJ2-2; 10 bases are shared with TRBD2. Trimming at V came to 2 bases and at J to 5 bases, leaving 2 bases not matched to a gene. The germline gives CDR1 SEHNR, CDR2 FQNEAQ (reference sequence). The CDR3 runs to 15 residues. CDR3 amino acids: CASSLSGRGTGELFF. DNA for the CDR3: TGTGCCAGCAGCTTAAGCGGGAGGGGTACCGGGGAGCTGTTTTTT.

This chain connects TRBV5-1 to TRBJ2-1; the D gene is possibly TRBD2 (5 bases). The CDR3 contains 15 residues. Trimming cost V 4 bases and J 6 bases, with 17 bases left between them. CDR1 and CDR2 from the germline V gene are SGHRS and YFSETQ. CDR3 protein: CASSMGGLYGNEQFF. Written as DNA, the CDR3 is TGCGCCAGCAGCATGGGCGGGCTATACGGCAATGAGCAGTTCTTC.

Worth noting for this clone: Other DNA sequences within the sample encode an identical CDR3. The J gene is TRBJ1-5, the V gene TRBV28; 8 positions agree with TRBD1. This CDR3 has 15 residues. The V gene's germline CDR1 is MDHEN and CDR2 SYDVKM. Losses at the gene ends were 6 bases for V and 2 bases for J; bases not matched to a gene: 6. Here the CDR3 DNA reads TGTGCCAGCAGCCTCCAGGGGGCAGGCAATCAGCCCCAGCATTTT. Protein: CASSLQGAGNQPQHF.

The J gene is TRBJ2-7, the V gene TRBV7-3, with 15 nucleotides matching TRBD2. The CDR3 sequence is 16 residues long. V lost 8 bases and J lost 4; bases outside the gene matches: 9. From germline, CDR1 is SGHTA and CDR2 FQGTGA. Written as DNA, the CDR3 is TGTGCCAGCGGCATGGGACTAGCGGGAGGTAATTACGAGCAGTACTTC. It codes for CASGMGLAGGNYEQYF.

The chain combines TRBV7-9 with TRBJ2-1; D is possibly TRBD2 (6 bases). The CDR3 sequence is 17 residues long. Germline V gene data show CDR1 as SEHNR and CDR2 as FQNEAQ (reference sequence). V was pared by 2 bases and J by 0 bases, with 14 bases between. The CDR3 spells CASSLKGRTISYNEQFF. Here the CDR3 DNA reads TGTGCCAGCAGCTTAAAAGGCAGGACTATCTCCTACAATGAGCAGTTCTTC. The variable domain in full, with the rest retrieved from reference TRBV7-9 and TRBJ2-1, is DTGVSQNPRHKITKRGQNVTFRCDPISEHNRLYWYRQTLGQGPEFLTYFQNEAQLEKSRLLSDRFSAERPKGSFSTLEIQRTEQGDSAMYLCASSLKGRTISYNEQFFGPGTRLTVL.

The chain couples TRBV30 to TRBJ2-7, with 11 positions matching TRBD2. Germline V gives CDR1 GTSNPN, CDR2 SVGIG (reference sequence). J gave up 5 bases and V 4 bases, and 10 bases lay outside the gene matches. The CDR3 sequence is 15 residues long. The CDR3, as DNA: TGTGCCTGGACTGCCCGACTAGCGGGGACCCACGAGCAGTACTTC. Protein: CAWTARLAGTHEQYF.

The chain links TRBV5-1 to TRBJ2-7; 9 bases fit TRBD2. With 0 bases clipped from V and 7 bases from J, the junction kept 8 bases outside the gene matches. The CDR3 runs to 15 residues. Germline V gene lookup returns CDR1 SGHRS and CDR2 YFSETQ. This CDR3 is CASSLEGGRAKEQYF. Written as DNA, the CDR3 is TGCGCCAGCAGCTTGGAGGGCGGGAGGGCGAAAGAGCAGTACTTC.

This sequence joins TRBV7-2 and TRBJ1-4; 9 nucleotides match TRBD1. Germline V gene data show CDR1 as SGHTA and CDR2 as FQGNSA. V was clipped by 5 bases and J by 10 bases; unmatched bases: 5. The CDR3 contains 13 residues. CDR3 amino acids: CASSLQTGGKLFF. CDR3 DNA: TGTGCCAGCAGCCTACAGACAGGGGGAAAACTGTTTTTT.

The CDR3 loop reads CASTTTAGWGADTQYF. In nucleotides, the CDR3 is TGTGCCAGCACGACGACGGCAGGGTGGGGGGCAGATACGCAGTATTTT. The V call is TRBV5-5, the J call TRBJ2-3; possible D gene TRBD2, 6 bases. The germline V and J ends were trimmed by 6 bases and 4 bases, with 21 bases remaining between them. Germline-derived CDR1 and CDR2 are SGHKS and YYEKEE (reference sequence). The CDR3 contains 16 residues.

Only one count was recorded for this clone. This chain connects TRBV5-6 to TRBJ2-5, with 10 bases matching TRBD2. The CDR3 covers 16 residues. Germline V gene sequence: CDR1 SGHDT, CDR2 YYEEEE. V lost 0 bases, J lost 2 bases, and 4 bases stayed unmatched. The DNA for the CDR3 is TGTGCCAGCAGCTTGGTAACTAGCGGGGTTCAAGAGACCCAGTACTTC. Residues: CASSLVTSGVQETQYF.

V usage is TRBV4-1 and J usage is TRBJ2-7, with 8 bases that match TRBD2. In germline, CDR1 is MGHRA, CDR2 YSYEKL. With V trimmed by 1 base and J by 6 bases, 11 bases remained unmatched. CDR3 length: 16 amino acids. The CDR3 nucleotides read TGCGCCAGCAGCCAAGCCGGGACTAGTGAGGAGGGCGAGCAGTACTTC. Amino acid sequence: CASSQAGTSEEGEQYF.

Turning to this clone: Other DNA variants within this sample encode the same CDR3. The chain uses TRBV18 and TRBJ2-7; TRBD2 might be the D (6 bases). CDR1 KGHSH and CDR2 LQKENI come from the germline V gene. With 3 bases removed from V and 6 bases from J, the gap between germline ends came to 9 bases. The CDR3 has 12 amino acids. CDR3 amino acids: CASSPAGGEQYF. CDR3 bases: TGTGCCAGCTCACCTGCCGGGGGCGAGCAGTACTTC.